This T cell receptor (beta chain) comes out of a study of T-cell reconstitution after alpha-beta-depleted transplantation in children. To note about this clonotype: Its antigen is unknown.

Study-wide results and caveats: One year post-transplant, T-cell counts and diversity were largely derived from T cells produced anew. Several hundred expanded graft clones reportedly were the source of alpha-beta T cells about two months after transplant.

For TCRbeta, the library was prepared with unique molecular identifiers. TCRdb independently ran MiXCR on the PCR reads; one entry per CDR3 protein. This sample has a few hundred thousand distinct CDR3 sequences, with 27% found just once. The source of this sequence is a boy in the first two years of life with Wiskott-Aldrich syndrome, due to receive a stem cell transplant. This specimen was PBMCs, taken before TCRalphabeta/CD19-depleted stem cell transplant.

CDR3 nucleotide sequence: TGCAGTGCTAGGGTCACTGCAAAGGCAGATACGCAGTATTTT. Translation gives CSARVTAKADTQYF. V is TRBV20-1 and J is TRBJ2-3; D remains unclear. The germline V gene has CDR1 DFQATT and CDR2 SNEGSKA (reference sequence). Trimming removed 3 bases from V and 4 bases from J, with 14 bases in between. This CDR3 comprises 14 residues.